The following is a T cell receptor beta chain sequence with its context. The data derive from a study of blood T cell repertoires in COVID-19. Background on the study: PBMCs, B-cell-depleted T cells, or T cells provided the cDNA or gDNA that made up the material.

The CDR3 totals 14 residues. Germline V CDR1 and CDR2: MNHEY, SVGAGI. V was pared by 6 bases and J by 5 bases, with 14 bases between. The method was immunoSEQ multiplex PCR; TCRdb's version includes in-frame clones alone and lacks a portion of them. The sample records roughly 330,000 clones, more than 70% being singletons. The V gene is TRBV6-5, the J gene TRBJ1-5, with no clear D. This clonotype originated in a man between 18 and 35 years old who had recovered from COVID-19. Sequenced sample: peripheral blood. The DNA for the CDR3 is TGTGCCAGCAGAACCAGGTTTCTCGATCAGCCCCAGCATTTT. Amino acids: CASRTRFLDQPQHF.